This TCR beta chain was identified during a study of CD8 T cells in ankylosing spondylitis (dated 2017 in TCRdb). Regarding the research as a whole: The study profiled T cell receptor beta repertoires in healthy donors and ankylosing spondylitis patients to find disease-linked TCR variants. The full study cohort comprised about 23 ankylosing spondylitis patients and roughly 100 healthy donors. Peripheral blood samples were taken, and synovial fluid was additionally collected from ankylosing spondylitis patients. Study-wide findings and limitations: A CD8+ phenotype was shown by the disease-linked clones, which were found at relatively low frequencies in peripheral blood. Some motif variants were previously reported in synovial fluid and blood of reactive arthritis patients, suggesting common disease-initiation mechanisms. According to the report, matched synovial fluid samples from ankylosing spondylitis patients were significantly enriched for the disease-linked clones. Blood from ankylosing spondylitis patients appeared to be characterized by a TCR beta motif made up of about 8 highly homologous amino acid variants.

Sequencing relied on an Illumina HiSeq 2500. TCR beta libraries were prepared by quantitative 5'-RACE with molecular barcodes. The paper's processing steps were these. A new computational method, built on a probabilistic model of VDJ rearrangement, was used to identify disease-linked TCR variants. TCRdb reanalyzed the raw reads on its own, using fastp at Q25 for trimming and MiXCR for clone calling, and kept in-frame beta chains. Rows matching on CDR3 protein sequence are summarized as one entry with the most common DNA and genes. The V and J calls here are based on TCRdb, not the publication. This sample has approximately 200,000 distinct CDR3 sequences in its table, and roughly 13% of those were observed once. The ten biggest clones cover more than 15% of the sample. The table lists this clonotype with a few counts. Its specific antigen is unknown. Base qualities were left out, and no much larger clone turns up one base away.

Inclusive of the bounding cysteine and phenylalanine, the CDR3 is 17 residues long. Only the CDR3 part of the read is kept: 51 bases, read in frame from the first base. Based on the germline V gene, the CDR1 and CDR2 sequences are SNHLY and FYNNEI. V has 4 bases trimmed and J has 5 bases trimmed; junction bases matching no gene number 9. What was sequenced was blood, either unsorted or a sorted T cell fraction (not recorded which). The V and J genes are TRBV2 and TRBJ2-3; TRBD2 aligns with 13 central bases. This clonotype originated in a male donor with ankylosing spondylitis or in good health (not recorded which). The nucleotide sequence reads TGTGCCAGCAGTGCCCGGACTAGCGGGAGTTCGGGAGATACGCAGTATTTT. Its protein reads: CASSARTSGSSGDTQYF.